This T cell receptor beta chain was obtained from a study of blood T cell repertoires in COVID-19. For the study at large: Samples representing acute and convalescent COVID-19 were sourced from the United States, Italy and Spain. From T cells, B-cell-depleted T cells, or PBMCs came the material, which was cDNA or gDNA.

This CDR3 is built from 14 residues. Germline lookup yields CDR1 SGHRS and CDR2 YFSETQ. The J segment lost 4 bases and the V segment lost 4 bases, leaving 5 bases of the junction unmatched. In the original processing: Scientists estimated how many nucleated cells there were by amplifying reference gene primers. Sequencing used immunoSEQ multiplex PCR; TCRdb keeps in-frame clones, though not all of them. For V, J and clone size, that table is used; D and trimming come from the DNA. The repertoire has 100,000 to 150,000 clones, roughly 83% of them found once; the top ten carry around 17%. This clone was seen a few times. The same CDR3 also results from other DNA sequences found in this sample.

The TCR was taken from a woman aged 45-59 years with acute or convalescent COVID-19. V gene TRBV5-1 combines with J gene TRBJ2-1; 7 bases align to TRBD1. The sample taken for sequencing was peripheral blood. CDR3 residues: CASSLDRTYNEQFF. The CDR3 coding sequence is TGCGCCAGCAGCCTGGACAGGACATACAATGAGCAGTTCTTC.